This TCR beta chain is from a study of CD8 T cells in ankylosing spondylitis. TCRdb independently ran MiXCR on the 5' RACE reads; one entry per CDR3 protein. The sample holds roughly 130,000 distinct CDR3 sequences, roughly 15% seen once. The CDR3 is 14 amino acids. Germline assignment: CDR1 SGHDT and CDR2 YYEEEE. Deletions cut 1 base from V and 7 bases from J, with 14 bases between. The TCR sequence derives from a female donor with ankylosing spondylitis or in good health (not recorded which). The chain links TRBV5-6 to TRBJ2-5; TRBD2 is a possible D gene (6 bases). Source material: blood, either unsorted or a sorted T cell fraction (not recorded which). The CDR3 loop is CASSLQALSGTQYF. The CDR3 coding sequence is TGTGCCAGCAGCTTGCAAGCCCTTAGCGGGACCCAGTACTTC.